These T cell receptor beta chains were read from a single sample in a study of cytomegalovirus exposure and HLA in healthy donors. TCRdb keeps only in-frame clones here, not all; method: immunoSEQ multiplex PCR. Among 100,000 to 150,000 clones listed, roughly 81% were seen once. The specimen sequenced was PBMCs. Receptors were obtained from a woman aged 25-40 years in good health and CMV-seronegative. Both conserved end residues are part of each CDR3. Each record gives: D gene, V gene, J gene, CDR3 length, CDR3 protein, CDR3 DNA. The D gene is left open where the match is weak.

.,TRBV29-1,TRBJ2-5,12,CSVERLAGTQYF,TGCAGCGTTGAACGGCTAGCAGGGACCCAGTACTTC
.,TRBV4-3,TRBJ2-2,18,CASSQDSQAGFNTGELFF,TGCGCCAGCAGCCAAGATAGTCAGGCGGGATTCAACACCGGGGAGCTGTTTTTT
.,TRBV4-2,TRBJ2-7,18,CASSQRDLLQVYPREQYF,TGTGCCAGCAGCCAAAGGGACTTGCTGCAAGTTTACCCTCGTGAGCAGTACTTC
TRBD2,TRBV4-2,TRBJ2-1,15,CASSPGLAGAEEQFF,TGTGCCAGCAGCCCCGGACTAGCGGGAGCGGAGGAGCAGTTCTTC
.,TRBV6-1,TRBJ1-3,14,CASRTGNSGNTIYF,TGTGCCAGCAGAACAGGGAACTCTGGAAACACCATATATTTT
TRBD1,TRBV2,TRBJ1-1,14,CASSVETGITEAFF,TGTGCCAGCAGTGTCGAGACAGGGATCACTGAAGCTTTCTTT
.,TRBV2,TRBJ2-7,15,CASSEGTRNSYEQYF,TGTGCCAGCAGTGAAGGTACCAGAAACTCCTACGAGCAGTACTTC
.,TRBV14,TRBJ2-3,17,CASSQDLGRSSTDTQYF,TGTGCCAGCAGCCAAGATCTAGGCCGATCTAGCACAGATACGCAGTATTTT
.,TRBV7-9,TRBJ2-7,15,CASSLALADSYEQYF,TGTGCCAGCAGCTTAGCGCTGGCTGACTCCTACGAGCAGTACTTC
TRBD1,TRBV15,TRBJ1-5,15,CATSVTGAGNQPQHF,TGTGCCACCAGCGTGACAGGGGCGGGCAATCAGCCCCAGCATTTT